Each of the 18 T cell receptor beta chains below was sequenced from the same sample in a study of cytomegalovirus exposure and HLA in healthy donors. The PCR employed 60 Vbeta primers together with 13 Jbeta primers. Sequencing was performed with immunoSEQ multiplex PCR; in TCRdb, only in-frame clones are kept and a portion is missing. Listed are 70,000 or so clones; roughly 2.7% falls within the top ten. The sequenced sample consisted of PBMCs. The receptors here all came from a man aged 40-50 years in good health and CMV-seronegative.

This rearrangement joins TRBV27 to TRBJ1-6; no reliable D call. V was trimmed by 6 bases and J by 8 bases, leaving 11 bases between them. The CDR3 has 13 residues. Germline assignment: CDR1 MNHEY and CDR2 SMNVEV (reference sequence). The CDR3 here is CASSLGEDSPLHF. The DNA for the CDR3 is TGTGCCAGCAGCCTCGGCGAGGATTCACCCCTCCACTTT.

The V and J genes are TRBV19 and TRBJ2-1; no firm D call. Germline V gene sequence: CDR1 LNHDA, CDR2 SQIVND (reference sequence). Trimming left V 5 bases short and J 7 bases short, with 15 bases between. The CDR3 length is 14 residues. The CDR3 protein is CASSAVDNGNEQFF. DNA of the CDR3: TGTGCCAGTAGTGCCGTCGACAACGGAAATGAGCAGTTCTTC.

The CDR3 coding sequence is TGTGCCAGCAGTTTGGGTGCTAGGGGCGCAGCCGGGGAGCTGTTTTTT. This translates into CASSLGARGAAGELFF. The V gene is TRBV27, the J gene TRBJ2-2; weak D call: TRBD1 (5 bases). The CDR3 loop spans 16 amino acids. The V end lost 3 bases, the J end lost 6 bases, and 17 bases lay between the germline ends. The germline gives CDR1 MNHEY, CDR2 SMNVEV (reference sequence).

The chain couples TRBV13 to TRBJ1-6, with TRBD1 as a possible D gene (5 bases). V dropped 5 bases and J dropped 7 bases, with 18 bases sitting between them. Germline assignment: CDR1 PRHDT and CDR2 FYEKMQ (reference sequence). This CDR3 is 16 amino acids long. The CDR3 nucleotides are TGTGCCAGCAGCCCATACGGGGGGGTAGTAAATTCACCCCTCCACTTT. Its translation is CASSPYGGVVNSPLHF.

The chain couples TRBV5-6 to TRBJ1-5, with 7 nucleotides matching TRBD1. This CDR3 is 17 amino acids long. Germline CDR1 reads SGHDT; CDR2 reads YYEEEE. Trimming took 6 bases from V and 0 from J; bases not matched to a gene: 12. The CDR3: CASTYRGSLGSNQPQHF. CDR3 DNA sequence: TGTGCCAGCACTTACAGGGGATCTTTAGGTAGCAATCAGCCCCAGCATTTT.

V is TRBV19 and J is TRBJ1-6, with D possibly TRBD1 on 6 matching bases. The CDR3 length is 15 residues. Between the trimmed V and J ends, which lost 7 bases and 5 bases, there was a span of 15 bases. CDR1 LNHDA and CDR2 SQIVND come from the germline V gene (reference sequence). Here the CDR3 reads CASTPGQRNNSPLHF. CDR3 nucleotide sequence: TGTGCCAGTACTCCCGGACAGAGAAATAATTCACCCCTCCACTTT.

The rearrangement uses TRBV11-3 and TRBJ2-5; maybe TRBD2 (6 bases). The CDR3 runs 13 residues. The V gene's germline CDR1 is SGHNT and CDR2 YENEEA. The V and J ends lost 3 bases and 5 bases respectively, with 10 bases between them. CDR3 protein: CASSFGTRETQYF. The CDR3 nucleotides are TGTGCCAGCAGCTTTGGGACTCGGGAGACCCAGTACTTC.

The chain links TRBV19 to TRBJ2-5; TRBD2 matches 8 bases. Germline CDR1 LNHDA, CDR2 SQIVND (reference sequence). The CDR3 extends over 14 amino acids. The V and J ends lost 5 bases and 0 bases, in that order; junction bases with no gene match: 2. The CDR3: CASSSGGDQETQYF. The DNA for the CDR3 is TGTGCCAGTAGTTCGGGGGGGGACCAAGAGACCCAGTACTTC.

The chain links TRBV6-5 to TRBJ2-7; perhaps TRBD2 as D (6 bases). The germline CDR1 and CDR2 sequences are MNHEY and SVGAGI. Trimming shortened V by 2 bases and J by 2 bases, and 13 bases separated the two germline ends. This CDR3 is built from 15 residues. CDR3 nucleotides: TGTGCCAGCAGTTACGAGCGGGTTCCTACCTACGAGCAGTACTTC. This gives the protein CASSYERVPTYEQYF.

The chain's CDR3 is CASSPLGLQETQYF. The CDR3 DNA sequence: TGTGCCAGCAGCCCCCTAGGCCTCCAAGAGACCCAGTACTTC. The V gene is TRBV5-8, the J gene TRBJ2-5; D unclear. This CDR3 spans 14 amino acids. V shed 4 bases and J shed 1 base, with 11 bases lying between them. Germline-derived CDR1 and CDR2 are SGHTS and YDEGEE. Using reference TRBV5-8 and TRBJ2-5 for the parts outside the CDR3, the full variable domain is EAGVTQSPTHLIKTRGQQATLRCSPISGHTSVYWYQQALGLGLQFLLWYDEGEERNRGNFPPRFSGRQFPNYSSELNVNALELEDSALYLCASSPLGLQETQYFGPGTRLLVL.

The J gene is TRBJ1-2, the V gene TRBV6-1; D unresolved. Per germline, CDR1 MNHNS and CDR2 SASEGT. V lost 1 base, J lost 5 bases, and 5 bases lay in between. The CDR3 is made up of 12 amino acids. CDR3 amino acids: CASSEDLYGYTF. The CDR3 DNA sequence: TGTGCCAGCAGTGAAGATCTGTATGGCTACACCTTC.

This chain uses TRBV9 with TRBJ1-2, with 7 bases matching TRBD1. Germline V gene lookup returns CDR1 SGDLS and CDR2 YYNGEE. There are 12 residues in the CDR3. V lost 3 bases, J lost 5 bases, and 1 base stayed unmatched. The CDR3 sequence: CASSATGYGYTF. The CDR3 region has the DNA TGTGCCAGCAGCGCGACAGGGTATGGCTACACCTTC.

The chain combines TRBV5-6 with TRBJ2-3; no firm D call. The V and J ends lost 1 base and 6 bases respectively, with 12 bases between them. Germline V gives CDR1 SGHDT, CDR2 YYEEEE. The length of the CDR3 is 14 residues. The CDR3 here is CASSLWASEDTQYF. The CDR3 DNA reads TGTGCCAGCAGCTTGTGGGCCTCCGAGGATACGCAGTATTTT.

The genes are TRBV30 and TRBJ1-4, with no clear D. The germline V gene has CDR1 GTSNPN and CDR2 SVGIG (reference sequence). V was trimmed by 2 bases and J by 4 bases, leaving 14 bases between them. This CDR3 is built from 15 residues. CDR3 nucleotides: TGTGCCTGGAGTCGCCCGGGATTTGATAATGAAAAACTGTTTTTT. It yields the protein CAWSRPGFDNEKLFF.

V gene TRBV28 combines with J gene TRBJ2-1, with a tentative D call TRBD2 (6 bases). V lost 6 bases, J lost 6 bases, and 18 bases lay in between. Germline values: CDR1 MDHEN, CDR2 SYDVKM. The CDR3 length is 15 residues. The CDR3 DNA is TGTGCCAGCAGACCGGGAGCGTCGGGGTCCAATGAGCAGTTCTTC. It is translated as CASRPGASGSNEQFF.

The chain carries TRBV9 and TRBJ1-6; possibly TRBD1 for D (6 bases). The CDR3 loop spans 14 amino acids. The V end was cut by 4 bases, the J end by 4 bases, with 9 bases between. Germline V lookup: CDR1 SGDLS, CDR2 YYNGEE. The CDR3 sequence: CASSQQGYNSPLHF. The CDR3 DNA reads TGTGCCAGCAGCCAACAGGGATATAATTCACCCCTCCACTTT.

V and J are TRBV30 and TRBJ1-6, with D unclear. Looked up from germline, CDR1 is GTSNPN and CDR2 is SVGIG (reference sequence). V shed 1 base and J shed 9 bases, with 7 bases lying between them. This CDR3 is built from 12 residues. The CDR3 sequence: CAWSALRSPLHF. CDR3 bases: TGTGCCTGGAGTGCCCTCCGTTCACCCCTCCACTTT.

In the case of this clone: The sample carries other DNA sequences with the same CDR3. The CDR3 bases are TGTGCCAGTAGTATGGACGAGGGGAGGACCGAAGCTTTCTTT. This encodes CASSMDEGRTEAFF. This chain uses TRBV19 with TRBJ1-1, with D possibly matching TRBD1 (5 bases). V was trimmed by 3 bases and J by 8 bases, leaving 16 bases between them. Looked up from germline, CDR1 is LNHDA and CDR2 is SQIVND (reference sequence). The CDR3 has 14 residues. The full variable domain, rest sourced from reference TRBV19 and TRBJ1-1, is DGGITQSPKYLFRKEGQNVTLSCEQNLNHDAMYWYRQDPGQGLRLIYYSQIVNDFQKGDIAEGYSVSREKKESFPLTVTSAQKNPTAFYLCASSMDEGRTEAFFGQGTRLTVV.